These 14 T cell receptor beta chains were sequenced from one sample in a study of cytomegalovirus exposure and HLA in healthy donors. It was with 60 Vbeta and 13 Jbeta primers that the PCR ran. Generated by immunoSEQ multiplex PCR, the TCRdb table keeps only in-frame clones and is missing some. The sample lists roughly 60,000 clones, around two thirds occurring once. Sequencing input: PBMCs. The receptors derive from a woman in her sixties in good health and CMV-seropositive.

CDR3 DNA sequence: TGTGCCAGCCGGGGATTAACGAACACTGAAGCTTTCTTT. Protein: CASRGLTNTEAFF. The chain links TRBV19 to TRBJ1-1; D remains unclear. V was trimmed by 9 bases and J by 1 base, leaving 12 bases between them. From germline, CDR1 is LNHDA and CDR2 SQIVND (reference sequence). The CDR3 is 13 amino acids.

This clone was seen a handful of times. The chain carries TRBV18 and TRBJ1-2; D may be TRBD1 (6 bases). CDR3 length equals 14 residues. Germline CDR1 KGHSH, CDR2 LQKENI. Trimming shortened V by 3 bases and J by 7 bases, and 15 bases separated the two germline ends. CDR3 sequence: CASSPPGGFGGYTF. The CDR3 region has the DNA TGTGCCAGCTCACCCCCGGGGGGCTTTGGTGGCTACACCTTC.

The chain has TRBV30 and TRBJ2-2; TRBD1 matches at 9 bases. The V and J ends lost 6 bases and 4 bases, in that order; junction bases with no gene match: 3. The germline gives CDR1 GTSNPN, CDR2 SVGIG (reference sequence). CDR3 size: 13 residues. The CDR3 region has the DNA TGTGCCTGCGGGACAGGGAGCACCGGGGAGCTGTTTTTT. It yields the protein CACGTGSTGELFF. The whole variable domain, remainder taken from reference TRBV30 and TRBJ2-2, is SQTIHQWPATLVQPVGSPLSLECTVEGTSNPNLYWYRQAAGRGLQLLFYSVGIGQISSEVPQNLSASRPQDRQFILSSKKLLLSDSGFYLCACGTGSTGELFFGEGSRLTVL.

The V gene is TRBV30, the J gene TRBJ2-3, with TRBD2 matching 10 bases. V lost 2 bases, J lost 5 bases, and 4 bases stayed unmatched. The germline V gene encodes CDR1 GTSNPN and CDR2 SVGIG (reference sequence). CDR3 length: 14 amino acids. The CDR3 DNA is TGTGCCTGGAGTAAGCAGCGGGGGGGAGATACGCAGTATTTT. It translates to CAWSKQRGGDTQYF.

The V call is TRBV2, the J call TRBJ2-2; D might be TRBD2 (5 bases). V was cut by 6 bases and J by 3 bases, with 11 bases left in between. The CDR3 has 14 amino acids. Germline-derived CDR1 and CDR2 are SNHLY and FYNNEI. The chain's CDR3 is CASRVDGDTGELFF. CDR3 nucleotides: TGTGCCAGCAGGGTGGACGGGGACACCGGGGAGCTGTTTTTT.

The sample holds a few counts of this clone. The V and J genes are TRBV16 and TRBJ1-5, with a possible D match to TRBD1 (5 bases). Trimming left V 0 bases short and J 11 bases short, with 17 bases between. CDR3 size: 15 residues. Germline-derived CDR1 and CDR2 are KGHSY and FQNENV. CDR3 coding DNA: TGTGCCAGCAGCCAATCCACAGGCTCTACGCTTTCCCAGCATTTT. Its translation: CASSQSTGSTLSQHF.

V gene TRBV11-1 combines with J gene TRBJ2-3, with 8 bases fitting TRBD2. Germline values: CDR1 SGHAT, CDR2 FQDESV (reference sequence). CDR3 length equals 15 residues. With 5 bases clipped from V and 1 base from J, the junction kept 5 bases outside the gene matches. As DNA, the CDR3 is TGTGCCAGCAGCATACTAGCGGTCCGCACAGATACGCAGTATTTT. Amino acid sequence: CASSILAVRTDTQYF.

This CDR3 reads CASSRGGSPYEQYF. DNA for the CDR3: TGTGCCAGCTCCCGAGGAGGGTCCCCCTACGAGCAGTACTTC. This sequence joins TRBV18 and TRBJ2-7; D is possibly TRBD2 (6 bases). The germline CDR1 and CDR2 sequences are KGHSH and LQKENI. V was pared by 6 bases and J by 2 bases, with 14 bases between. This CDR3 is 14 amino acids long.

The chain joins TRBV5-1 to TRBJ1-4; 9 bases agree with TRBD1. Trimming took 0 bases from V and 7 from J; bases not matched to a gene: 7. CDR3 length: 16 amino acids. The V gene's germline CDR1 is SGHRS and CDR2 YFSETQ. CDR3 sequence reads: CASSLVGQGLGEKLFF. CDR3 DNA sequence: TGCGCCAGCAGCTTGGTGGGACAGGGTTTAGGTGAAAAACTGTTTTTT.

The chain combines TRBV7-9 with TRBJ2-3, with D perhaps matching TRBD2 (5 bases). The CDR3 spans 15 residues. Trimming cost V 3 bases and J 4 bases, with 14 bases left between them. From germline, CDR1 is SEHNR and CDR2 FQNEAQ (reference sequence). CDR3 nucleotides: TGTGCCAGCAGCTTGGGTAGGGAGTGGCCAGATACGCAGTATTTT. The encoded protein is CASSLGREWPDTQYF.

This chain connects TRBV7-8 to TRBJ1-5; unclear D gene. V lost 5 bases and J lost 5, with 19 bases in between. The germline V gene encodes CDR1 SGHVS and CDR2 FQNEAQ. This CDR3 has 16 amino acids. In DNA form, the CDR3 reads TGTGCCAGCAGCCCCCGGGGTGGGTCCCCCGATCAGCCCCAGCATTTT. It is translated as CASSPRGGSPDQPQHF.

V gene TRBV29-1 combines with J gene TRBJ2-1; 7 bases agree with TRBD1. The CDR3 has 14 residues. With 6 bases clipped from V and 4 bases from J, the junction kept 9 bases outside the gene matches. Looked up from germline, CDR1 is SQVTM and CDR2 is ANQGSEA. In DNA, the CDR3 is TGCAGCGTGGCCCAGGGACAGCTTTACAATGAGCAGTTCTTC. Translation: CSVAQGQLYNEQFF.

This chain links TRBV4-3 with TRBJ2-3, with D maybe TRBD1 (6 bases). V gave up 0 bases and J gave up 7 bases, with 14 bases separating them. Looked up from germline, CDR1 is LGHNA and CDR2 is YSLEER. This CDR3 has 15 amino acids. CDR3 in amino acids: CASSQEGQNRYTQYF. In DNA, the CDR3 is TGCGCCAGCAGCCAAGAAGGACAGAATAGGTATACGCAGTATTTT.

CDR3 region: CASSPGTTVYEQYF. The CDR3 DNA reads as TGCGCCAGCAGTCCCGGGACAACGGTTTACGAGCAGTACTTC. The chain couples TRBV10-1 to TRBJ2-7; a possible D gene is TRBD1 (6 bases). In germline, CDR1 is WNHNN, CDR2 SYGVQD (reference sequence). The V end was cut by 5 bases, the J end by 4 bases, with 15 bases between. This CDR3 spans 14 amino acids.